Reported below is one TCR beta chain. Its antigen is not identified. The data are from a study of T cell responses to AZD1222 COVID-19 vaccine. The protocol was immunoSEQ multiplex PCR, while the TCRdb copy is restricted to in-frame clones and leaves out a portion. This table holds over 150,000 clones, roughly nine tenths found once. Study results and limitations: In a largely white British group with more females than males, clonal diversity was possibly underestimated. Increases in Spike-specific TCR breadth and depth were seen after two AZD1222 doses. Without day 14 samples, only post-peak T cell repertoires were studied. Only a handful of AZD1222 recipients, roughly six in all, had baseline seropositivity.

The V end was cut by 1 base, the J end by 0 bases, with 18 bases between. The germline CDR1 and CDR2 sequences are LNHNV and YYDKDF (reference sequence). The CDR3 spans 18 residues. This clonotype was obtained from an adult in good health. The sequencing used peripheral blood, collected on day 0 of MenACWY control vaccination. The chain joins TRBV15 to TRBJ1-1, with TRBD1 as a possible D gene (5 bases). CDR3 amino acids: CATSRGGRPRALNTEAFF. The CDR3 nucleotides read TGTGCCACCAGCAGAGGGGGCCGGCCCAGGGCTCTGAACACTGAAGCTTTCTTT.